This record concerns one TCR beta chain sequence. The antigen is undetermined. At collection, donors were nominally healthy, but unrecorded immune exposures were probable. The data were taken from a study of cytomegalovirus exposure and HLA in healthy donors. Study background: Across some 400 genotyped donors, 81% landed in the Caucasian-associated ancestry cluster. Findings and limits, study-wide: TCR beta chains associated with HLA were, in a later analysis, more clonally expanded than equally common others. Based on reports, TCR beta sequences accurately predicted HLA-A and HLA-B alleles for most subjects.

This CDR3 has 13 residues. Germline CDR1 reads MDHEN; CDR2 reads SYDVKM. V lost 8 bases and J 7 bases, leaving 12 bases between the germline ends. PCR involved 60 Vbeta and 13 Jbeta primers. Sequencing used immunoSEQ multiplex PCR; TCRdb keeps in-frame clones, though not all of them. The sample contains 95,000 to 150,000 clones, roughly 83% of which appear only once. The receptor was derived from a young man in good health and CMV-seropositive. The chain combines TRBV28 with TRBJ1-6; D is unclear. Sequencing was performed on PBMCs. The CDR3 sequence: CASRQSENSPLHF. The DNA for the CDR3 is TGTGCCAGCCGTCAGTCGGAGAATTCACCCCTCCACTTT.